This TCR beta chain emerged from a study of blood T cell repertoires in COVID-19. Study summary: Sites across the United States, Italy and Spain contributed samples from acute and convalescent COVID-19. Nucleic acid was either cDNA or gDNA, and it came from T cells, B-cell-depleted T cells, or PBMCs.

After removal of 2 bases from V and 2 bases from J, the junction contained 13 bases not matched to a gene. The CDR3 runs to 19 residues. Germline values: CDR1 SGDLS, CDR2 YYNGEE. Seattle's enrolled individuals joined amid active infection and were then monitored longitudinally. Clones were read by immunoSEQ multiplex PCR, and TCRdb kept only the in-frame ones, dropping some. The repertoire holds 150,000 to 200,000 clones, about four fifths seen once, with 11% in the top ten. V and J are TRBV9 and TRBJ2-1, with 10 bases matching TRBD2. This TCR derives from a woman in her thirties or forties with COVID-19, enrolled during active disease. The sample taken for sequencing was peripheral blood. The CDR3 DNA is TGTGCCAGCAGCGTTGGGACTAGCGCCATTAGAGGGCCCTACAATGAGCAGTTCTTC. This translates into CASSVGTSAIRGPYNEQFF.